This T cell receptor beta chain is from a study of type 1 regulatory T cells. Study information: An in vitro protocol generated T-allo10, a Tr1-enriched, alloantigen-specific CD4 T cell product.

TCRdb reprocessed the reads with MiXCR, giving one entry per CDR3 protein. Among tens of thousands of distinct CDR3 sequences, around 20% were seen once, and the ten largest hold 8.3%. CDR3 length: 15 residues. Germline V CDR1 and CDR2: SGHRS, YFSETQ. The ends were cut back, 5 bases at V and 0 bases at J, with 12 bases in the middle. Study-level results: Compared with non-type 1 regulatory T cells, type 1 regulatory T cells showed a more restricted TCR repertoire.

As regards this clonotype: Its antigen is still unknown.

Input material: cultured type 1 regulatory T (Tr1) cells, either the whole culture or a sorted fraction (not recorded which). The chain has TRBV5-1 and TRBJ1-3; tentative D call: TRBD1 (5 bases). This TCR was sampled from a human donor in good health. The DNA of the CDR3 is TGCGCCAGCAGTTATTCCACAGGCTCTGGAAACACCATATATTTT. Amino acid sequence: CASSYSTGSGNTIYF.